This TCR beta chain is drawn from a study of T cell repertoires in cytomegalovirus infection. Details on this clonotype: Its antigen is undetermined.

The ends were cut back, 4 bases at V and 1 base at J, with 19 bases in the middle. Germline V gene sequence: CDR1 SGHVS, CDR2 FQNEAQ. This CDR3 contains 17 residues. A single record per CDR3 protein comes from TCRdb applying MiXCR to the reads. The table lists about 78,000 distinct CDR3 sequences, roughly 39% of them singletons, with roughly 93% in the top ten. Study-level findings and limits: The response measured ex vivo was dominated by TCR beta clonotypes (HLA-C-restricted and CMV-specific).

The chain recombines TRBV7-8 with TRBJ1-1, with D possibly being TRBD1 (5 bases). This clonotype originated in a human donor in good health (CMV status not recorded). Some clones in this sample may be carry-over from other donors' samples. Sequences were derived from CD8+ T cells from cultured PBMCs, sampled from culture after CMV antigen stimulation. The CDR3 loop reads CASSSRGRAGRNTEAFF. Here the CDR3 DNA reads TGTGCCAGCAGCTCCCGAGGGCGGGCAGGGAGGAACACTGAAGCTTTCTTT.